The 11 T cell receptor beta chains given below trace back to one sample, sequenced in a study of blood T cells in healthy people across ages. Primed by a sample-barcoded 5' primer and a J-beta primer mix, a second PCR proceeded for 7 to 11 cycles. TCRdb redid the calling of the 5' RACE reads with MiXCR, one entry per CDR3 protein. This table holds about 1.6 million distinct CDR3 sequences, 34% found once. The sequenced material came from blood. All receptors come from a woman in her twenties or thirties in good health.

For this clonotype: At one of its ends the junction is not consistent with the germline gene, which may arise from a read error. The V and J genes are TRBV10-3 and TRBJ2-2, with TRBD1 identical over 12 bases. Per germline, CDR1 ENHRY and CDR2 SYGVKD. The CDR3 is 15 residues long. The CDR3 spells CAISAGTGGSGERFF. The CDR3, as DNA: TGTGCCATCAGTGCAGGGACAGGGGGCTCCGGGGAGCGGTTTTTT.

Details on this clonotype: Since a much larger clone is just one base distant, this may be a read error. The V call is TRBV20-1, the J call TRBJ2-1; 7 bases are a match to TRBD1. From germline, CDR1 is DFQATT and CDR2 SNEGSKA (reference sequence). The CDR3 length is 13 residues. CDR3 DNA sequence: TGCAGTGCCCTATCAGGGGGAAACAATGGGCAGTTCTTC. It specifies CSALSGGNNGQFF.

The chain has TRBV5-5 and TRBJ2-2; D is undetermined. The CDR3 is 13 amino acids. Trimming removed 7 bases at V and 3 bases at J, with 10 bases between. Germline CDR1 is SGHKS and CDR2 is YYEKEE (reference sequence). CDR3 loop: CASQARDTGELFF. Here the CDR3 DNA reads TGTGCCAGCCAAGCGAGAGACACCGGGGAGCTGTTTTTT.

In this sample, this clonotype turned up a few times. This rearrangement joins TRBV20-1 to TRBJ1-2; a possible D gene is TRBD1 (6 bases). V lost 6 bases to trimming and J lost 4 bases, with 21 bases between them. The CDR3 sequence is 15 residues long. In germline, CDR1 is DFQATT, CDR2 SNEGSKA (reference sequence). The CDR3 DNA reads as TGCAGTGCCCTAGTTCCTGACAGGCATCTCTATGGCTACACCTTC. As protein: CSALVPDRHLYGYTF.

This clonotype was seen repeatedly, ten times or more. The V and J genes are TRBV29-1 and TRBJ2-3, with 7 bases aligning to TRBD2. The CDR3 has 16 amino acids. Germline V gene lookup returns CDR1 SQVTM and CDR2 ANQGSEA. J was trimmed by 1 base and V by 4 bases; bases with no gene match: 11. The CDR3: CSVAILPREGTDTQYF. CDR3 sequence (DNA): TGCAGCGTTGCAATTCTCCCCCGGGAGGGCACAGATACGCAGTATTTT.

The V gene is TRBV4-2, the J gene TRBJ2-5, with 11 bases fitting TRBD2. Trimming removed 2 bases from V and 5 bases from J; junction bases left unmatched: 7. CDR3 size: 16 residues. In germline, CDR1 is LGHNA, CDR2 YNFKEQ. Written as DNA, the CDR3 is TGTGCCAGCAGCCAAACCCTAGCGGGGGGTTCCGAGACCCAGTACTTC. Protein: CASSQTLAGGSETQYF.

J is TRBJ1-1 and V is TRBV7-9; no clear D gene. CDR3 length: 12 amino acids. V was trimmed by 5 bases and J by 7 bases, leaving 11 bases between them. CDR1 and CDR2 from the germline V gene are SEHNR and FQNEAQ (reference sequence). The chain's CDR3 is CASSLSGNEAFF. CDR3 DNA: TGTGCCAGCAGCCTATCCGGGAATGAAGCTTTCTTT.

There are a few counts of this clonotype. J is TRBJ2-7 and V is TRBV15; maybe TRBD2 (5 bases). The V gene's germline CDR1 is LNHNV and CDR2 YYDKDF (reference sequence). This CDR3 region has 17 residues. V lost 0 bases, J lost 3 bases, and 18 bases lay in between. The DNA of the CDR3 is TGTGCCACCAGCAGAGATTTAGCGTATTATGGGGACTACGAGCAGTACTTC. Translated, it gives CATSRDLAYYGDYEQYF.

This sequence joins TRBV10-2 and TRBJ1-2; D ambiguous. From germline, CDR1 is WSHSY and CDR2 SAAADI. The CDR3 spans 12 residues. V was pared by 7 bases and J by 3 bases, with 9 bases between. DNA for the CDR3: TGCGCCAGCATGGGCGGAGACTATGGCTACACCTTC. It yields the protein CASMGGDYGYTF.

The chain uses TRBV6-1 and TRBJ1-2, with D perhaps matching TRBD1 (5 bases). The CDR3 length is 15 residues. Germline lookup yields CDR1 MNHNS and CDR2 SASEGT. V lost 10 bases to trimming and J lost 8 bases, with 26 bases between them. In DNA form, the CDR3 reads TGTGCCACCCTCCCGGGGGGGTCCCCCACTTCGGGCTACACCTTC. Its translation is CATLPGGSPTSGYTF.

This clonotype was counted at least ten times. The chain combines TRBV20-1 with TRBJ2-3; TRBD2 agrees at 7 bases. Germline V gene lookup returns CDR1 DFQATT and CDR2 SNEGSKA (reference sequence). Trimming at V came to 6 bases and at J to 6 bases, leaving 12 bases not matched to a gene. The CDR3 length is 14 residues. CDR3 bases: TGCAGTGCGTCCCGGACTAGTGGGACTGATACGCAGTATTTT. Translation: CSASRTSGTDTQYF.